A selection of T cell receptor beta chains follows, all from one sample in a study of blood T cell repertoires in COVID-19. The method was immunoSEQ multiplex PCR; TCRdb's version includes in-frame clones alone and lacks a portion of them. The sample has fewer than 350,000 clones, 75% to 95% seen once. Material for sequencing was peripheral blood. These receptors were obtained from a woman younger than 45 with COVID-19, enrolled during active disease. CDR3s include the opening cysteine and the closing phenylalanine or tryptophan. D genes are given only for firm matches. Clone size, where shown, is once, few, many, or a class for clones that have expanded.

TRBJ2-5 | TRBD1 | TRBV5-1 | . | CASSPGRDRAVLETQYF | TGCGCCAGCAGCCCGGGACGCGACAGGGCCGTTCTTGAGACCCAGTACTTC
TRBJ2-7 | TRBD1 | TRBV5-4 | few | CASSFYRGRFEQYF | TGTGCCAGCAGCTTCTACAGGGGGCGGTTCGAGCAGTACTTC
TRBJ2-3 | . | TRBV12-3/TRBV12-4 | . | CASSFEGGVTQYF | TGTGCCAGCAGTTTTGAGGGGGGGGTTACGCAGTATTTT
TRBJ1-5 | . | TRBV18 | . | CASSPFPDKNQPQHF | TGTGCCAGCTCACCATTCCCGGACAAAAATCAGCCCCAGCATTTT
TRBJ1-2 | . | TRBV5-1 | . | CASSPGWQGDGYTF | TGCGCCAGCAGCCCAGGCTGGCAGGGTGATGGCTACACCTTC
TRBJ2-7 | TRBD1 | TRBV7-9 | . | CASSLGQSSYEQYF | TGTGCCAGCAGTTTGGGACAGTCCTCCTACGAGCAGTACTTC
TRBJ2-1 | . | TRBV4-3 | . | CASSQGVMEQFF | TGCGCCAGCAGCCAAGGAGTCATGGAGCAGTTCTTC
TRBJ2-1 | . | TRBV15 | . | CATSRWGGGGDEQFF | TGTGCCACCAGCAGGTGGGGCGGAGGAGGGGATGAGCAGTTCTTC
TRBJ1-1 | TRBD1 | TRBV6-5 | . | CASRNTGVRDTEAFF | TGTGCCAGCAGAAATACAGGGGTACGGGACACTGAAGCTTTCTTT
TRBJ2-1 | TRBD2 | TRBV6-4 | . | CASSDSGGTQNNEQFF | TGTGCCAGCAGTGACTCGGGGGGGACCCAAAACAATGAGCAGTTCTTC
TRBJ1-2 | . | TRBV6-2/TRBV6-3 | . | CASSLAGIYGYTF | TGTGCCAGCAGTCTGGCGGGTATCTATGGCTACACCTTC
TRBJ2-1 | TRBD2 | TRBV28 | . | CASSTLAGDYNEQFF | TGTGCCAGCAGCACCCTAGCGGGGGACTACAATGAGCAGTTCTTC
TRBJ2-3 | TRBD2 | TRBV6-2/TRBV6-3 | . | CASSYAGGLDTQYF | TGTGCCAGCAGTTACGCGGGAGGCCTTGATACGCAGTATTTT
TRBJ1-1 | TRBD1 | TRBV7-3 | once | CASSPYRDRINTEAFF | TGTGCCAGCAGCCCGTACCGGGACAGGATCAACACTGAAGCTTTCTTT
TRBJ2-7 | TRBD2 | TRBV2 | . | CASSEESGGGREQYF | TGTGCCAGCAGTGAAGAATCGGGAGGGGGGCGCGAGCAGTACTTC
TRBJ2-2 | . | TRBV11-2 | . | CASSQTGELFF | TGTGCCAGCAGCCAAACCGGGGAGCTGTTTTTT
TRBJ2-1 | TRBD1 | TRBV6-4 | . | CASSERTGGYGDEQFF | TGTGCCAGCAGTGAAAGGACAGGGGGTTATGGCGATGAGCAGTTCTTC
TRBJ2-1 | TRBD1 | TRBV12-3/TRBV12-4 | . | CASSSTGVAEQFF | TGTGCCAGCAGTTCGACAGGGGTTGCTGAGCAGTTCTTC
TRBJ2-3 | TRBD2 | TRBV15 | once | CATSDSGSTDTQYF | TGTGCCACCAGCGATAGCGGGAGCACAGATACGCAGTATTTT
TRBJ1-2 | . | TRBV27 | . | CASRQGTNYGYTF | TGTGCCAGCCGGCAGGGAACTAACTATGGCTACACCTTC
TRBJ1-1 | . | TRBV9 | once | CASSPRQAMNTEAFF | TGTGCCAGCAGCCCCCGACAGGCTATGAACACTGAAGCTTTCTTT
TRBJ1-2 | . | TRBV6-5 | . | CASSTSDIDYGYTF | TGTGCCAGCAGTACCTCCGACATTGACTATGGCTACACCTTC
TRBJ2-3 | TRBD1 | TRBV6-5 | . | CASRGDRETDTQYF | TGTGCCAGCAGGGGGGACAGAGAAACAGATACGCAGTATTTT
TRBJ2-1 | . | TRBV27 | once | CASSSRTGETQFF | TGTGCCAGCAGTTCCAGGACGGGAGAGACGCAGTTCTTC
TRBJ2-1 | . | TRBV30 | once | CAWKQGGNVRFF | TGTGCCTGGAAGCAAGGAGGAAACGTCCGGTTCTTC
TRBJ1-1 | . | TRBV28 | . | CASRPPQGAGTEAFF | TGTGCCAGCAGACCCCCACAGGGCGCCGGCACTGAAGCTTTCTTT
TRBJ2-1 | . | TRBV14 | . | CASSQNSPLNEQFF | TGTGCCAGCAGCCAGAACTCCCCCCTGAATGAGCAGTTCTTC
TRBJ2-6 | . | TRBV27 | . | CASSWGVGANVLTF | TGTGCCAGCAGTTGGGGAGTTGGGGCCAACGTCCTGACTTTC
TRBJ2-2 | . | TRBV5-1 | once | CASSLGLTSNTGELFF | TGCGCCAGCAGCTTGGGTCTGACATCGAACACCGGGGAGCTGTTTTTT
TRBJ1-2 | . | TRBV5-6 | once | CASSLQGPYGYTF | TGTGCCAGCAGCCTACAGGGCCCCTATGGCTACACCTTC
TRBJ2-3 | TRBD1 | TRBV7-3 | . | CASSLPAEGAGTDTQYF | TGTGCCAGCAGCTTACCCGCTGAGGGGGCCGGCACAGATACGCAGTATTTT
TRBJ1-6 | TRBD1 | TRBV28 | . | CATIKGQFNSPLHF | TGTGCCACGATAAAGGGACAGTTTAATTCACCCCTCCACTTT
TRBJ2-2 | . | TRBV5-1 | . | CASSLGRDPGELFF | TGCGCCAGCAGCTTGGGCAGGGATCCCGGGGAGCTGTTTTTT
TRBJ2-1 | TRBD1 | TRBV27 | . | CASSSGTGAYNEQFF | TGTGCCAGCAGTTCCGGGACAGGGGCCTACAATGAGCAGTTCTTC
TRBJ2-7 | TRBD2 | TRBV2 | . | CASRGTSGTYEQYF | TGTGCCAGCAGAGGGACTAGCGGGACTTACGAGCAGTACTTC
TRBJ2-3 | . | TRBV28 | . | CASSSPGVTQYF | TGTGCCAGCAGCTCTCCAGGGGTTACGCAGTATTTT
TRBJ2-2 | . | TRBV5-5 | . | CASSGPGGELFF | TGTGCCAGCAGCGGGCCAGGCGGGGAGCTGTTTTTT
TRBJ2-7 | TRBD1 | TRBV7-9 | few | CASRHRDREDEQYF | TGTGCCAGCAGACATCGGGACAGGGAGGACGAGCAGTACTTC
TRBJ2-7 | TRBD2 | TRBV2 | once | CASTEGLAGIYEQYF | TGTGCCAGCACCGAGGGACTAGCGGGAATATACGAGCAGTACTTC